The rows below give T cell receptor beta chains drawn from one sample of a study of early T cells in non-severe SARS-CoV-2 infection. MiXCR, run by TCRdb on the 5' RACE reads, gives a single entry per CDR3 protein. The data hold some 77,000 distinct CDR3 sequences, with roughly 4.7% observed a single time. Sequencing used whole blood, obtained at baseline. These receptors came from an adult who was a healthcare worker with PCR-confirmed SARS-CoV-2 infection or an uninfected control (not recorded which). Both conserved end residues are part of each CDR3. Fields, in order: clone size, J gene, V gene, D gene, CDR3 DNA, CDR3 protein. D genes are given only for firm matches. Size is stated for part of the rows, as once, few or many counts, or as a class when the clone is expanded.

. | TRBJ1-6 | TRBV30 | . | TGTGCCTGGAGTGCATACCATAATTCACCCCTCCTCTTT | CAWSAYHNSPLLF
few | TRBJ1-1 | TRBV5-5 | . | TGTGCCAGCAGAAGAGGGGTACAGACCAACACTGAAGCTTTCTTT | CASRRGVQTNTEAFF
. | TRBJ2-7 | TRBV4-1 | TRBD2 | TGCGCCAGCAGCCAAGATTCGACTAGCTGGGGCGAGCAGTACTTC | CASSQDSTSWGEQYF
few | TRBJ2-1 | TRBV29-1 | TRBD2 | TGCAGCGTTGGGGCGGGAGGGCCCCATGAGCAGTTCTTC | CSVGAGGPHEQFF
few | TRBJ1-1 | TRBV3-1 | . | TGTGCCAGCAGCTCTACAAGGAACACTGAAGCTTTCTTT | CASSSTRNTEAFF
few | TRBJ1-5 | TRBV12-3/TRBV12-4 | TRBD1 | TGTGCCAGCAGTCGACAGGGGGGAAGCAATCAGCCCCAGCATTTT | CASSRQGGSNQPQHF
many | TRBJ2-2 | TRBV11-2 | . | TGTGCCAGCAGCTCAATAACAGGGTGGGTCACCGGGGAGCTGTTTTTT | CASSSITGWVTGELFF
many | TRBJ2-7 | TRBV28 | TRBD1 | TGTGCCAGCCGTAGAAGACAGGGTCGGAGCTCCTACGAGCAGTACTTC | CASRRRQGRSSYEQYF
few | TRBJ2-7 | TRBV7-9 | . | TGTGCCAGCAGCTCCCGGACAGAAAGGGCCTACGAGCAGTACTTC | CASSSRTERAYEQYF
many | TRBJ2-5 | TRBV6-1 | . | TGTGCCAGCAGCCGACCAGGGCCCAGAGAGACCCAGTACTTC | CASSRPGPRETQYF
. | TRBJ2-1 | TRBV29-1 | . | TGCAGCGTTGCTGCCTACAATGAGCAGTTCTTC | CSVAAYNEQFF
few | TRBJ2-1 | TRBV7-9 | . | TGTGCCAGCGGAGAAAGGGGCGACAATGAGCAGTTCTTC | CASGERGDNEQFF
many | TRBJ2-7 | TRBV6-5 | . | TGTGCCAGCAGTTACGTCTCTTACTACGAGCAGTACTTC | CASSYVSYYEQYF
once | TRBJ1-5 | TRBV19 | . | TGTGCCTCTCAGAGAGGTAGGAGCAATCAGCCCCAGCATTTT | CASQRGRSNQPQHF
. | TRBJ1-5 | TRBV20-1 | . | TGCAGTGCTAGAATTGGCTTTTCTTATAGCAATCAGCCCCAGCATTTT | CSARIGFSYSNQPQHF
many | TRBJ1-5 | TRBV30 | . | TGTGCCTGGAGTGTAGGAAGCAATCAGCCCCAGCATTTT | CAWSVGSNQPQHF